This entry lists 32 T cell receptor beta chains sequenced from one sample in a study of CD8+ T cells in alopecia areata. RNA extraction was followed by reverse transcription into cDNA, which acted as the sequencing template. Generated by immunoSEQ multiplex PCR, the TCRdb table keeps only in-frame clones and is missing some. Of about 200,000 clones detected, about three fifths appear once; the ten largest clones hold approximately 0.5%. The sample here was CD4+ T cells sorted from blood, taken at week 0. The origin of the receptors is a human donor with alopecia areata.

The V call is TRBV7-2, the J call TRBJ2-7; 11 bases agree with TRBD2. Germline values: CDR1 SGHTA, CDR2 FQGNSA. The CDR3 is made up of 16 amino acids. Unmatched junction bases numbered 6, after V lost 1 base and J lost 4 bases. Here the CDR3 reads CASSLDLAGGTYEQYF. The DNA of the CDR3 is TGTGCCAGCAGCTTAGATCTAGCGGGGGGTACGTACGAGCAGTACTTC.

The chain has TRBV7-2 and TRBJ2-3, with D possibly called TRBD1 or TRBD2 (6 bases each). There are 15 residues in the CDR3. Trimming shortened V by 3 bases and J by 1 base, and 11 bases separated the two germline ends. Germline CDR1 is SGHTA and CDR2 is FQGNSA. This CDR3 is CASSLGGSRTDTQYF. The CDR3 DNA sequence: TGTGCCAGCAGCTTGGGGGGCTCCCGCACAGATACGCAGTATTTT.

The chain employs TRBV4-1 and TRBJ1-2; D not certain. The length of the CDR3 is 13 residues. Trimming stripped 1 base from V and 2 bases from J, with 5 bases between. Germline V gene sequence: CDR1 MGHRA, CDR2 YSYEKL. CDR3 in amino acids: CASSQGGNYGYTF. The DNA of the CDR3 is TGCGCCAGCAGCCAAGGCGGCAACTATGGCTACACCTTC.

The rearrangement joins TRBV5-1 to TRBJ2-2, with 8 bases that match TRBD1. The length of the CDR3 is 14 residues. The ends lost 6 bases at V and 7 bases at J; junction bases unmatched: 8. Germline CDR1 SGHRS, CDR2 YFSETQ. CDR3 in amino acids: CASTGQGLGGELFF. CDR3 coding DNA: TGCGCCAGCACTGGACAGGGTTTAGGCGGGGAGCTGTTTTTT. The variable domain in full, with the rest retrieved from reference TRBV5-1 and TRBJ2-2, is KAGVTQTPRYLIKTRGQQVTLSCSPISGHRSVSWYQQTPGQGLQFLFEYFSETQRNKGNFPGRFSGRQFSNSRSEMNVSTLELGDSALYLCASTGQGLGGELFFGEGSRLTVL.

This chain connects TRBV30 to TRBJ1-5, with D hard to call. CDR1 and CDR2 (germline): GTSNPN, SVGIG (reference sequence). CDR3 length equals 13 residues. CDR3 sequence: CACGVDSNQPQHF. The CDR3 DNA follows: TGTGCTTGTGGTGTAGATAGCAATCAGCCCCAGCATTTT. The complete variable domain, with remaining parts taken from reference TRBV30 and TRBJ1-5, reads SQTIHQWPATLVQPVGSPLSLECTVEGTSNPNLYWYRQAAGRGLQLLFYSVGIGQISSEVPQNLSASRPQDRQFILSSKKLLLSDSGFYLCACGVDSNQPQHFGDGTRLSIL.

Turning to this clone: The sample contains more than one DNA sequence encoding this CDR3. The chain is built from TRBV20-1 and TRBJ2-1; no firm D call. V lost 5 bases and J 6 bases, leaving 5 bases between the germline ends. This CDR3 has 10 residues. Germline lookup yields CDR1 DFQATT and CDR2 SNEGSKA (reference sequence). CDR3 protein: CSAGLNEQFF. CDR3 bases: TGCAGTGCTGGCCTCAATGAGCAGTTCTTC.

In this sample, this clone turned up a few times. The V and J genes are TRBV5-1 and TRBJ2-1; 7 bases fit TRBD2. This CDR3 has 17 amino acids. Looked up from germline, CDR1 is SGHRS and CDR2 is YFSETQ. J gave up 2 bases and V 0 bases, and 8 bases lay outside the gene matches. The DNA for the CDR3 is TGCGCCAGCAGCTTGGAGGCGGCTAGCGGACCCTACAATGAGCAGTTCTTC. Protein: CASSLEAASGPYNEQFF.

The chain couples TRBV14 to TRBJ1-2; D unresolved. CDR1 SGHDN and CDR2 FVKESK come from the germline V gene. This CDR3 is 12 amino acids long. V lost 5 bases and J 1 base, leaving 5 bases between the germline ends. The CDR3 region has the DNA TGTGCCAGCAGCAACTATAACTATGGCTACACCTTC. Residues: CASSNYNYGYTF.

The sample holds a few counts of this clone. The J gene is TRBJ1-4, the V gene TRBV7-9, with no clear D. Germline V lookup: CDR1 SEHNR, CDR2 FQNEAQ (reference sequence). This CDR3 contains 13 residues. Deletions cut 2 bases from V and 8 bases from J, with 9 bases between. CDR3: CASSLLQWEKLFF. CDR3 DNA sequence: TGTGCCAGCAGCTTACTACAGTGGGAAAAACTGTTTTTT.

The chain combines TRBV5-4 with TRBJ2-7, with 7 bases matching TRBD1. The CDR3 totals 13 residues. Germline V lookup: CDR1 SGHNT, CDR2 YYREEE (reference sequence). J gave up 6 bases and V 5 bases, and 8 bases lay outside the gene matches. CDR3 sequence: CASRRDRGPEQYF. The CDR3 DNA sequence: TGTGCCAGCAGGAGGGACAGAGGGCCCGAGCAGTACTTC.

This clone appeared a few times. The gene calls are TRBV28 and TRBJ2-7; D gene unclear. Looked up from germline, CDR1 is MDHEN and CDR2 is SYDVKM. The CDR3 extends over 12 amino acids. Trimming pared 2 bases from V and 9 bases from J, leaving 11 bases between. CDR3 nucleotides: TGTGCCAGCAGTTTACTAGGAGCTTTGCAGTACTTC. Translated, it gives CASSLLGALQYF.

This clone was recorded a few times. The genes are TRBV25-1 and TRBJ2-7; 8 nucleotides line up with TRBD2. Germline CDR1 reads MGHDK; CDR2 reads SYGVNS. V lost 5 bases to trimming and J lost 2 bases; unmatched junction nucleotides: 5. This CDR3 has 14 residues. The CDR3 loop reads CASSSREGTYEQYF. The DNA for the CDR3 is TGTGCCAGCAGTTCCCGGGAGGGGACCTACGAGCAGTACTTC.

The rearrangement links TRBV2 to TRBJ2-7; TRBD1 aligns across 9 bases. The V gene's germline CDR1 is SNHLY and CDR2 FYNNEI. The CDR3 contains 14 residues. After removal of 5 bases from V and 1 base from J, the junction contained 3 bases not matched to a gene. The CDR3 DNA follows: TGTGCCAGCAGTTCCGGGACAGGGTCCTACGAGCAGTACTTC. This codes for CASSSGTGSYEQYF. The variable domain in full, completed from reference TRBV2 and TRBJ2-7, reads EPEVTQTPSHQVTQMGQEVILRCVPISNHLYFYWYRQILGQKVEFLVSFYNNEISEKSEIFDDQFSVERPDGSNFTLKIRSTKLEDSAMYFCASSSGTGSYEQYFGPGTRLTVT.

The chain links TRBV30 to TRBJ2-1, with D hard to call. Trimming shortened V by 0 bases and J by 1 base, and 7 bases separated the two germline ends. CDR3 size: 14 residues. Germline CDR1 GTSNPN, CDR2 SVGIG (reference sequence). CDR3 region: CAWSVRLSYNEQFF. The CDR3 region has the DNA TGTGCCTGGAGTGTAAGGCTATCCTACAATGAGCAGTTCTTC. Full variable domain (missing parts from reference TRBV30 and TRBJ2-1): SQTIHQWPATLVQPVGSPLSLECTVEGTSNPNLYWYRQAAGRGLQLLFYSVGIGQISSEVPQNLSASRPQDRQFILSSKKLLLSDSGFYLCAWSVRLSYNEQFFGPGTRLTVL.

The J gene is TRBJ1-4, the V gene TRBV2; D is unresolved. CDR3 size: 14 residues. The ends were cut back, 4 bases at V and 0 bases at J, with 6 bases in the middle. Germline CDR1 SNHLY, CDR2 FYNNEI. CDR3 loop: CASSVRTTNEKLFF. The CDR3 DNA follows: TGTGCCAGCAGTGTCAGGACAACTAATGAAAAACTGTTTTTT.

CDR3 nucleotides: TGCAGCGCCTCCGGGACAGGGGCCGGGTTGGGTAACACCGGGGAGCTGTTTTTT. It codes for CSASGTGAGLGNTGELFF. The chain joins TRBV29-1 to TRBJ2-2, with 10 bases fitting TRBD1. Looked up from germline, CDR1 is SQVTM and CDR2 is ANQGSEA. The V segment lost 7 bases and the J segment 2 bases; nucleotides outside the gene matches: 16. This CDR3 has 18 amino acids.

The J gene is TRBJ2-1, the V gene TRBV11-1; the D is unclear. The V end was cut by 6 bases, the J end by 8 bases, with 8 bases between. CDR3 length equals 11 residues. Germline V lookup: CDR1 SGHAT, CDR2 FQDESV (reference sequence). The CDR3, as DNA: TGTGCCAGCAGAGCTCAGCATGAGCAGTTCTTC. Protein: CASRAQHEQFF.

On this clone: Other DNA sequences from this sample encode an identical CDR3 as well. The chain combines TRBV30 with TRBJ2-5; D is possibly TRBD1 (6 bases). Germline CDR1 GTSNPN, CDR2 SVGIG (reference sequence). The V end was cut by 2 bases, the J end by 1 base, with 8 bases between. This CDR3 region has 13 residues. In DNA, the CDR3 is TGTGCCTGGAGTCGAGGGGGCCAAGAGACCCAGTACTTC. Translated, it gives CAWSRGGQETQYF.

The rearrangement uses TRBV19 and TRBJ2-3; TRBD2 matches at 10 bases. V was pared by 6 bases and J by 0 bases, with 0 bases of the junction left unmatched. The CDR3 spans 14 residues. The V gene's germline CDR1 is LNHDA and CDR2 SQIVND (reference sequence). Written as DNA, the CDR3 is TGTGCCAGTAGACTAGCGGGAAGCACAGATACGCAGTATTTT. It yields the protein CASRLAGSTDTQYF.

The V gene is TRBV5-1, the J gene TRBJ2-1; the D gene is possibly TRBD1 (6 bases). The V end was cut by 0 bases, the J end by 9 bases, with 10 bases between. The CDR3 is 13 residues long. Germline lookup yields CDR1 SGHRS and CDR2 YFSETQ. CDR3 nucleotides: TGCGCCAGCAGCTTGGACAGGGAGTCTGAGCAGTTCTTC. This sequence encodes CASSLDRESEQFF.

This clone was detected a few times. The chain is built from TRBV27 and TRBJ1-2; D possibly corresponds to TRBD1 (6 bases). Germline V lookup: CDR1 MNHEY, CDR2 SMNVEV (reference sequence). The CDR3 is 13 residues long. V gave up 5 bases and J gave up 3 bases, with 10 bases separating them. The CDR3 sequence is CASSTGQYYGYTF. The CDR3 DNA is TGTGCCAGCAGTACAGGGCAGTACTATGGCTACACCTTC.

This chain uses TRBV5-1 with TRBJ2-3; D possibly corresponds to TRBD2 (5 bases). Looked up from germline, CDR1 is SGHRS and CDR2 is YFSETQ. Between the trimmed V and J ends, which lost 1 base and 4 bases, there was a span of 13 bases. CDR3 length equals 15 residues. This CDR3 reads CASSLSGLAADTQYF. CDR3 nucleotides: TGCGCCAGCAGCTTGTCGGGTCTAGCAGCAGATACGCAGTATTTT.

The table lists this clone with a few counts. CDR3 bases: TGTGCCAGCAGTTACGCTTTCGGCGAACATCAGCCCCAGCATTTT. Its translation is CASSYAFGEHQPQHF. The gene calls are TRBV6-5 and TRBJ1-5; unclear D gene. V lost 2 bases, J lost 5 bases, and 13 bases lay in between. CDR1 and CDR2 from the germline V gene are MNHEY and SVGAGI. The CDR3 is made up of 15 amino acids.

V gene TRBV5-1 combines with J gene TRBJ1-1, with D unresolved. The CDR3 spans 13 residues. The V end was cut by 4 bases, the J end by 3 bases, with 10 bases between. Germline-derived CDR1 and CDR2 are SGHRS and YFSETQ. The CDR3 loop reads CASSASGDTEAFF. The CDR3 DNA sequence: TGCGCCAGCAGCGCATCTGGGGACACTGAAGCTTTCTTT.

V usage is TRBV5-1 and J usage is TRBJ1-6, with D perhaps TRBD1 (6 bases). V was cut by 4 bases and J by 1 base, with 9 bases left in between. The germline gives CDR1 SGHRS, CDR2 YFSETQ. The CDR3 has 15 amino acids. The CDR3 loop reads CASSPGHSYNSPLHF. The CDR3 region has the DNA TGCGCCAGCAGCCCGGGACATTCCTATAATTCACCCCTCCACTTT.

The gene calls are TRBV7-2 and TRBJ2-7; no firm D call. V was shortened by 4 bases and J by 3 bases, with 25 bases between the two germline ends. This CDR3 is built from 18 residues. Germline V gene data show CDR1 as SGHTA and CDR2 as FQGNSA. CDR3 residues: CASSSRPTGQTKFYEQYF. DNA of the CDR3: TGTGCCAGCAGCTCGAGGCCGACTGGCCAGACAAAATTCTACGAGCAGTACTTC. Complete variable domain (other parts from reference TRBV7-2 and TRBJ2-7): GAGVSQSPSNKVTEKGKDVELRCDPISGHTALYWYRQSLGQGLEFLIYFQGNSAPDKSGLPSDRFSAERTGGSVSTLTIQRTQQEDSAVYLCASSSRPTGQTKFYEQYFGPGTRLTVT.

V and J are TRBV7-3 and TRBJ1-1; 7 nucleotides match TRBD1. V shed 4 bases, J shed 3 bases, and the junction held 2 bases outside the gene matches. The germline gives CDR1 SGHTA, CDR2 FQGTGA. There are 13 residues in the CDR3. CDR3 in amino acids: CASSSQGDTEAFF. The DNA of the CDR3 is TGTGCCAGCAGCTCTCAGGGGGACACTGAAGCTTTCTTT.

This chain links TRBV10-3 with TRBJ2-4; D not certain. This CDR3 is 15 amino acids long. Per the germline V gene, CDR1 is ENHRY and CDR2 is SYGVKD. V was shortened by 2 bases and J by 4 bases, with 12 bases between the two germline ends. The CDR3: CAISERTGEKNIQYF. The CDR3 DNA is TGTGCCATCAGTGAGCGGACCGGAGAAAAAAACATTCAGTACTTC.

This clone has just a few counts. The V gene is TRBV5-4, the J gene TRBJ2-7; D is undetermined. Germline V CDR1 and CDR2: SGHNT, YYREEE (reference sequence). This CDR3 has 14 amino acids. V gave up 0 bases and J gave up 4 bases, with 11 bases separating them. CDR3 region: CASSLATLGYEQYF. The CDR3 DNA reads TGTGCCAGCAGCTTGGCCACCTTAGGGTACGAGCAGTACTTC.

The chain couples TRBV15 to TRBJ2-5, with 10 bases aligning to TRBD1. Per the germline V gene, CDR1 is LNHNV and CDR2 is YYDKDF (reference sequence). This CDR3 comprises 15 residues. Trimming removed 5 bases from V and 4 bases from J; junction bases left unmatched: 7. CDR3 loop: CATSPPRTGGETQYF. As DNA, the CDR3 is TGTGCCACCAGCCCGCCTCGGACAGGGGGAGAGACCCAGTACTTC.

This clone was counted a few times. J is TRBJ2-3 and V is TRBV5-1, with TRBD2 matching over 13 bases. The V and J ends lost 0 bases and 3 bases, in that order; junction bases with no gene match: 7. Germline values: CDR1 SGHRS, CDR2 YFSETQ. The CDR3 contains 18 residues. The CDR3 loop is CASSLATSGRAGTDTQYF. The CDR3 DNA reads as TGCGCCAGCAGCTTGGCCACTAGCGGGAGGGCCGGAACAGATACGCAGTATTTT. Based on the CDR3 plus reference TRBV5-1 and TRBJ2-3, the full variable domain is KAGVTQTPRYLIKTRGQQVTLSCSPISGHRSVSWYQQTPGQGLQFLFEYFSETQRNKGNFPGRFSGRQFSNSRSEMNVSTLELGDSALYLCASSLATSGRAGTDTQYFGPGTRLTVL.

The CDR3 loop is CASSVGTVSNQPQHF. The DNA of the CDR3 is TGTGCCAGCAGCGTCGGGACGGTTAGCAATCAGCCCCAGCATTTT. The chain joins TRBV7-6 to TRBJ1-5, with D perhaps matching TRBD1 (5 bases). From germline, CDR1 is SGHVS and CDR2 FNYEAQ. This CDR3 region has 15 residues. V lost 5 bases, J lost 0 bases, and 11 bases lay in between.